A single sample is the source of the 18 T cell receptor beta chains below, sequenced in a study of radiotherapy plus CTLA-4 blockade in lung cancer (dated by TCRdb to the late 2010s). Library prep was done by the immunoSEQ multiplex PCR assay. TCRdb limited this immuneACCESS table to in-frame rearrangements with V and J called. A share of clones is missing; checked studies link under half to unresolved V genes, and the rest is unexplained. Within this sample are around 45,000 clones, with roughly 88% of them counted one time only. In total, the top ten clones hold 7.8% of the sample. The specimen was peripheral blood, collected from a patient treated with radiotherapy plus ipilimumab. These TCRs come from a human donor with non-small cell lung cancer whose response to radiotherapy plus ipilimumab could not be evaluated.

The chain combines TRBV6-1 with TRBJ2-7, with 8 bases identical to TRBD1. The V and J ends lost 6 bases and 1 base, in that order; junction bases with no gene match: 5. Germline V gene sequence: CDR1 MNHNS, CDR2 SASEGT. This CDR3 spans 14 amino acids. The DNA for the CDR3 is TGTGCCAGCAGGGACGGACAGGGTTCCTACGAGCAGTACTTC. The encoded protein is CASRDGQGSYEQYF.

This clone has only one observation. This chain connects TRBV18 to TRBJ2-3; a possible D gene is TRBD2 (5 bases). CDR3 length: 13 amino acids. Trimming shortened V by 3 bases and J by 10 bases, and 14 bases separated the two germline ends. CDR1 and CDR2 from the germline V gene are KGHSH and LQKENI. The CDR3 sequence is CASSPVGDESQYF. DNA of the CDR3: TGTGCCAGCTCACCCGTCGGGGATGAGTCGCAGTATTTT.

The V call is TRBV30, the J call TRBJ2-3; 12 nucleotides line up with TRBD2. Looked up from germline, CDR1 is GTSNPN and CDR2 is SVGIG (reference sequence). The CDR3 sequence is 18 residues long. The V gene end was trimmed by 1 base and the J gene end by 4 bases; junction bases not matched to a gene: 12. The CDR3 loop is CAWSALGGASGRADTQYF. CDR3 DNA: TGTGCCTGGAGTGCGCTAGGTGGGGCTAGCGGGAGGGCAGATACGCAGTATTTT.

The chain has TRBV5-1 and TRBJ1-1; D may be TRBD1 (6 bases). V was clipped by 0 bases and J by 1 base, with 13 bases between them. The CDR3 is 16 residues long. Germline-derived CDR1 and CDR2 are SGHRS and YFSETQ. CDR3 sequence reads: CASSLAETGWNTEAFF. The CDR3 nucleotides read TGCGCCAGCAGCTTGGCGGAGACAGGATGGAACACTGAAGCTTTCTTT.

The V gene is TRBV7-9, the J gene TRBJ1-1; 7 nucleotides agree with TRBD1. The CDR3 consists of 16 residues. The V segment lost 1 base and the J segment 4 bases; nucleotides outside the gene matches: 9. CDR1 and CDR2 from the germline V gene are SEHNR and FQNEAQ (reference sequence). The CDR3 loop reads CASSLVFDRAVTEAFF. In nucleotides, the CDR3 is TGTGCCAGCAGCTTAGTCTTCGACAGGGCGGTCACTGAAGCTTTCTTT.

The V call is TRBV6-6, the J call TRBJ2-1; D is unresolved. CDR3 length: 14 amino acids. Per the germline V gene, CDR1 is MNHNY and CDR2 is SVGAGI (reference sequence). V gave up 3 bases and J gave up 9 bases, with 15 bases separating them. The DNA for the CDR3 is TGTGCCAGCAGTTATGAGTTTCGAGTTGCTGAGCAGTTCTTC. Protein: CASSYEFRVAEQFF.

The chain is built from TRBV6-6 and TRBJ1-2; TRBD1 is a possible D gene (5 bases). Germline lookup yields CDR1 MNHNY and CDR2 SVGAGI (reference sequence). This CDR3 region has 16 residues. Trimming stripped 3 bases from V and 4 bases from J, with 18 bases between. This chain's CDR3 is CASSYLLDTSSYGYTF. Here the CDR3 DNA reads TGTGCCAGCAGTTATCTCCTGGACACGTCGAGCTATGGCTACACCTTC.

The genes are TRBV5-5 and TRBJ1-3; D not resolved. This CDR3 has 17 amino acids. The germline V and J ends were trimmed by 5 bases and 4 bases, with 22 bases remaining between them. The germline gives CDR1 SGHKS, CDR2 YYEKEE (reference sequence). In DNA form, the CDR3 reads TGTGCCAGCAGTCATGGAGGACGGGGTCCTCTAGGAAACACCATATATTTT. Its translation is CASSHGGRGPLGNTIYF.

The rearrangement joins TRBV18 to TRBJ2-7, with a possible D match to TRBD1 (5 bases). V lost 3 bases, J lost 0 bases, and 18 bases lay in between. CDR1 and CDR2 (germline): KGHSH, LQKENI. This CDR3 is built from 17 residues. Written as DNA, the CDR3 is TGTGCCAGCTCACCCCCGACCTCGGCAGGGCCCTCCTACGAGCAGTACTTC. Its protein product is CASSPPTSAGPSYEQYF.

The chain uses TRBV9 and TRBJ2-3, with D perhaps TRBD2 (7 bases). The length of the CDR3 is 16 residues. The V gene lost 2 bases and the J gene lost 3 bases, with 16 bases spanning the gap. Germline assignment: CDR1 SGDLS and CDR2 YYNGEE. CDR3 bases: TGTGCCAGCAGCGTTCCGAGGGGGGGAGAAACAGATACGCAGTATTTT. Translation: CASSVPRGGETDTQYF. The full variable domain, completed using reference TRBV9 and TRBJ2-3, is DSGVTQTPKHLITATGQRVTLRCSPRSGDLSVYWYQQSLDQGLQFLIQYYNGEERAKGNILERFSAQQFPDLHSELNLSSLELGDSALYFCASSVPRGGETDTQYFGPGTRLTVL.

The chain uses TRBV15 and TRBJ1-2, with D possibly being TRBD1 (5 bases). Trimming shortened V by 0 bases and J by 6 bases, and 8 bases separated the two germline ends. This CDR3 is 13 amino acids long. CDR1 is LNHNV and CDR2 is YYDKDF in the germline V gene (reference sequence). The CDR3 here is CATSRDVQDGYTF. The CDR3 coding sequence is TGTGCCACCAGCAGAGATGTACAGGATGGCTACACCTTC.

The chain recombines TRBV7-9 with TRBJ2-7; TRBD1 might be the D (6 bases). The CDR3 is 15 amino acids. Trimming stripped 5 bases from V and 5 bases from J, with 19 bases between. Germline V CDR1 and CDR2: SEHNR, FQNEAQ (reference sequence). CDR3 bases: TGTGCCAGCAGCCGCCCAGGGGCCGGGTGGGACGAGCAGTACTTC. This sequence encodes CASSRPGAGWDEQYF.

The rearrangement links TRBV9 to TRBJ2-3; 9 bases line up with TRBD2. Germline assignment: CDR1 SGDLS and CDR2 YYNGEE. The CDR3 totals 21 residues. Trimming took 0 bases from V and 5 from J; bases not matched to a gene: 22. Here the CDR3 DNA reads TGTGCCAGCAGCGTAGCTACCGGGGCGGCTGGGGCGGGGGGGCTTGGAGATACGCAGTATTTT. It translates to CASSVATGAAGAGGLGDTQYF.

The chain carries TRBV7-8 and TRBJ1-6; 8 bases line up with TRBD1. The V and J ends lost 5 bases and 5 bases, in that order; junction bases with no gene match: 5. Germline values: CDR1 SGHVS, CDR2 FQNEAQ. The CDR3 totals 15 residues. The DNA for the CDR3 is TGTGCCAGCAGCCCCCGGACAGGGAATAATTCACCCCTCCACTTT. It specifies CASSPRTGNNSPLHF.

The chain recombines TRBV9 with TRBJ2-7, with 7 bases lining up with TRBD2. V shed 10 bases and J 2 bases; nucleotides not matched to a gene: 6. Per germline, CDR1 SGDLS and CDR2 YYNGEE. The CDR3 spans 12 residues. CDR3 sequence: CASGRGPYEQYF. CDR3 bases: TGTGCCTCAGGGAGGGGCCCCTACGAGCAGTACTTC. The full variable domain, with the rest looked up from reference TRBV9 and TRBJ2-7, is DSGVTQTPKHLITATGQRVTLRCSPRSGDLSVYWYQQSLDQGLQFLIQYYNGEERAKGNILERFSAQQFPDLHSELNLSSLELGDSALYFCASGRGPYEQYFGPGTRLTVT.

The chain combines TRBV4-3 with TRBJ1-6, with 9 bases matching TRBD1. The germline V gene encodes CDR1 LGHNA and CDR2 YSLEER. V shed 3 bases, J shed 6 bases, and the junction held 0 bases outside the gene matches. CDR3 length equals 14 residues. The CDR3 sequence is CASSQGQGNSPLHF. The CDR3, as DNA: TGCGCCAGCAGCCAGGGACAGGGTAATTCACCCCTCCACTTT.

V and J are TRBV7-2 and TRBJ1-2; D possibly corresponds to TRBD1 (6 bases). CDR1 and CDR2 (germline): SGHTA, FQGNSA. The CDR3 is 13 residues long. V lost 6 bases and J 7 bases, leaving 15 bases between the germline ends. CDR3 DNA sequence: TGTGCCAGCAGTTTAACACAGGGAATTGGCTACACCTTC. This encodes CASSLTQGIGYTF.

This chain joins TRBV29-1 and TRBJ2-7; tentative D call: TRBD2 (6 bases). The V end lost 2 bases, the J end lost 7 bases, and 21 bases lay between the germline ends. The CDR3 covers 15 residues. The germline gives CDR1 SQVTM, CDR2 ANQGSEA. In nucleotides, the CDR3 is TGCAGCGTTGAATCCTGGGGGACGGGACGGGGGGAGCAGTACTTC. It encodes CSVESWGTGRGEQYF.